This T cell receptor beta chain was found in a study of breast tumors, draining lymph nodes, adjacent tissues. Study findings and constraints: Tumor and nontumor repertoires were significantly more similar in luminal-like than in basal-like breast cancer. Compared with lymph nodes, tumors were less diverse; compared with nontumor tissue, more. That most tumor T cells come from lymph nodes remained unproven. Data fit most tumor T cells coming from lymph node, expanding in tumor.

Axillary draining lymph nodes of breast cancer patients supplied the node samples. There are many counts of this clonotype. Its antigen is as yet unknown. The germline V gene encodes CDR1 SGHNT and CDR2 YYREEE (reference sequence). The V end lost 4 bases, the J end lost 7 bases, and 20 bases lay between the germline ends. The CDR3 length is 16 residues. A single record per CDR3 protein comes from TCRdb applying MiXCR to the multiplex PCR reads. This sample has about 300,000 distinct CDR3 sequences; 30% to 35% occur once, and the top ten carry more than 0.85%. This chain uses TRBV5-4 with TRBJ2-2, with D tentatively TRBD2 (6 bases). Sequencing used axillary lymph node tissue. This receptor was obtained from a female donor with breast cancer. Some clones in this sample may be carry-over from other donors' samples. CDR3 residues: CASSRRGSGAFGELFF. The CDR3 coding sequence is TGTGCCAGCAGCCGTAGGGGTAGCGGTGCGTTCGGGGAGCTGTTTTTT.